The rows below give T cell receptor beta chains drawn from one sample of a study of blood T cell repertoires in COVID-19. Libraries were prepared by immunoSEQ multiplex PCR; TCRdb keeps only in-frame clonotypes and omits some of them. The sample contains over 100,000 clones, around 82% of which appear only once. The sample was peripheral blood. These receptor sequences come from a woman between 50 and 59 years old with acute or convalescent COVID-19. Both conserved end residues are trimmed from each CDR3. The order of the fields is J gene, D gene, V gene, clone size, CDR3 protein. D genes are given only for firm matches. Some rows mark clone size as missing; the rest say once, few, many or name a class of expanded clone.

j_call: TRBJ1-2
d_call: TRBD1
v_call: TRBV2
clone_size: few
cdr3_aa: ASSEVGQFNYGYT

j_call: TRBJ2-6
d_call: -
v_call: TRBV10-1
clone_size: -
cdr3_aa: ASSDSSGANVLT

j_call: TRBJ1-2
d_call: -
v_call: TRBV10-2
clone_size: -
cdr3_aa: ASSPAGDYGYT

j_call: TRBJ1-4
d_call: TRBD1
v_call: TRBV28
clone_size: -
cdr3_aa: ASSFRVHLQGRIPKLF

j_call: TRBJ1-5
d_call: -
v_call: TRBV5-8
clone_size: -
cdr3_aa: ASSLATAGRGNQPQH

j_call: TRBJ1-4
d_call: -
v_call: TRBV5-1
clone_size: -
cdr3_aa: ASSLHEGGNEKLF

j_call: TRBJ1-1
d_call: -
v_call: TRBV18
clone_size: once
cdr3_aa: ASSQTGSDTEAF

j_call: TRBJ1-1
d_call: -
v_call: TRBV5-1
clone_size: -
cdr3_aa: ASSLGLRDTEAF

j_call: TRBJ1-2
d_call: -
v_call: TRBV10-3
clone_size: -
cdr3_aa: AISESSYGYT

j_call: TRBJ1-2
d_call: TRBD1
v_call: TRBV27
clone_size: -
cdr3_aa: ASSLYPPGQGNWGYT

j_call: TRBJ1-1
d_call: TRBD1
v_call: TRBV15
clone_size: -
cdr3_aa: ATSRGGTGSTEAF

j_call: TRBJ1-3
d_call: TRBD1
v_call: TRBV5-1
clone_size: once
cdr3_aa: ASSADRGGRNTIY

j_call: TRBJ2-2
d_call: TRBD2
v_call: TRBV9
clone_size: -
cdr3_aa: ASSVGLAGVLNTGELF

j_call: TRBJ2-7
d_call: -
v_call: TRBV7-3
clone_size: -
cdr3_aa: ASSIRQASHRDPYEQY

j_call: TRBJ1-5
d_call: TRBD1
v_call: TRBV6-5
clone_size: few
cdr3_aa: ASSRGLLFWQPQH

j_call: TRBJ1-5
d_call: -
v_call: TRBV27
clone_size: -
cdr3_aa: ASSWGGGQPQH

j_call: TRBJ1-1
d_call: -
v_call: TRBV6-5
clone_size: -
cdr3_aa: ASPPDRNTEAF

j_call: TRBJ1-4
d_call: TRBD1
v_call: TRBV15
clone_size: -
cdr3_aa: ATSRDPPGQGAGEKLF

j_call: TRBJ1-2
d_call: -
v_call: TRBV6-5
clone_size: -
cdr3_aa: ASSYSGARGNYGYT

j_call: TRBJ1-1
d_call: TRBD1
v_call: TRBV27
clone_size: -
cdr3_aa: ASSSRQGAARYTEAF

j_call: TRBJ1-3
d_call: TRBD1
v_call: TRBV9
clone_size: few
cdr3_aa: ASSVGTGGYTIY

j_call: TRBJ2-1
d_call: -
v_call: TRBV15
clone_size: -
cdr3_aa: ATSRGAPPLYNEQF

j_call: TRBJ1-2
d_call: TRBD1
v_call: TRBV19
clone_size: -
cdr3_aa: ASSTPQGEKGYT

j_call: TRBJ1-2
d_call: -
v_call: TRBV2
clone_size: -
cdr3_aa: ASSEASSGGS

j_call: TRBJ1-2
d_call: TRBD1
v_call: TRBV5-8
clone_size: -
cdr3_aa: ASAQGNYGYT

j_call: TRBJ1-3
d_call: -
v_call: TRBV5-5
clone_size: -
cdr3_aa: ASSSAGSSGNTIY

j_call: TRBJ2-4
d_call: -
v_call: TRBV3-1/TRBV3-2
clone_size: -
cdr3_aa: ASSQEGAAKNIQY

j_call: TRBJ1-2
d_call: TRBD1
v_call: TRBV24-1
clone_size: -
cdr3_aa: ATSAGQGWGYT

j_call: TRBJ1-1
d_call: -
v_call: TRBV19
clone_size: -
cdr3_aa: ASSIVGVGEKEAF

j_call: TRBJ1-1
d_call: -
v_call: TRBV24-1
clone_size: -
cdr3_aa: ATSDPKGGAAEAF

j_call: TRBJ2-1
d_call: TRBD2
v_call: TRBV11-2
clone_size: -
cdr3_aa: ASSSNGLAGGNEQF

j_call: TRBJ1-5
d_call: -
v_call: TRBV18
clone_size: few
cdr3_aa: ASSPGGNQPQH

j_call: TRBJ2-3
d_call: -
v_call: TRBV18
clone_size: -
cdr3_aa: ASSPVQGDTDTQY

j_call: TRBJ2-7
d_call: -
v_call: TRBV19
clone_size: -
cdr3_aa: ASSFSGAYEQY

j_call: TRBJ1-1
d_call: -
v_call: TRBV12-3/TRBV12-4
clone_size: -
cdr3_aa: ASSLGGATEAF

j_call: TRBJ1-2
d_call: -
v_call: TRBV19
clone_size: -
cdr3_aa: ASNREKRTSYT

j_call: TRBJ2-3
d_call: -
v_call: TRBV10-2
clone_size: few
cdr3_aa: ASSEFGGRGTDTQY

j_call: TRBJ1-6
d_call: TRBD1
v_call: TRBV5-1
clone_size: -
cdr3_aa: ASSLVVRSRQGQDSPLH

j_call: TRBJ1-2
d_call: TRBD1
v_call: TRBV30
clone_size: -
cdr3_aa: AWSTGTGGGYT

j_call: TRBJ1-2
d_call: -
v_call: TRBV25-1
clone_size: -
cdr3_aa: ASSDGYGYT

j_call: TRBJ1-2
d_call: -
v_call: TRBV5-1
clone_size: -
cdr3_aa: ASSPGLLDGYGYT

j_call: TRBJ1-4
d_call: TRBD1
v_call: TRBV18
clone_size: -
cdr3_aa: ASSPGQGYEKLF

j_call: TRBJ1-3
d_call: -
v_call: TRBV24-1
clone_size: few
cdr3_aa: ATSDSRGPGNTIY

j_call: TRBJ1-1
d_call: TRBD1
v_call: TRBV9
clone_size: -
cdr3_aa: ASSKGTGGTEAF

j_call: TRBJ1-2
d_call: TRBD1
v_call: TRBV11-2
clone_size: -
cdr3_aa: ASSPGTGGFSSYGYT

j_call: TRBJ1-1
d_call: -
v_call: TRBV5-4
clone_size: few
cdr3_aa: ASSLAVLVPEAF

j_call: TRBJ1-5
d_call: TRBD1
v_call: TRBV12-3/TRBV12-4
clone_size: -
cdr3_aa: ASTLGTGQPQH

j_call: TRBJ2-3
d_call: -
v_call: TRBV5-1
clone_size: -
cdr3_aa: ASSLVAGASTDTQY

j_call: TRBJ1-2
d_call: -
v_call: TRBV12-5
clone_size: -
cdr3_aa: ASGLAHRAPGSGYT

j_call: TRBJ1-2
d_call: TRBD1
v_call: TRBV27
clone_size: -
cdr3_aa: ASRDRGGRGYGYT

j_call: TRBJ1-2
d_call: TRBD1
v_call: TRBV19
clone_size: once
cdr3_aa: ASRLRTGGSYNYGYT

j_call: TRBJ1-2
d_call: TRBD1
v_call: TRBV20-1
clone_size: -
cdr3_aa: SASNRGET

j_call: TRBJ2-3
d_call: TRBD2
v_call: TRBV7-2
clone_size: -
cdr3_aa: ASSLSGGDLNTQY

j_call: TRBJ2-7
d_call: -
v_call: TRBV2
clone_size: few
cdr3_aa: ASRPPGGREQY

j_call: TRBJ1-3
d_call: TRBD1
v_call: TRBV19
clone_size: -
cdr3_aa: ASPGQGGNTIY

j_call: TRBJ1-2
d_call: -
v_call: TRBV7-8
clone_size: once
cdr3_aa: ASSLGVGTNYGYT